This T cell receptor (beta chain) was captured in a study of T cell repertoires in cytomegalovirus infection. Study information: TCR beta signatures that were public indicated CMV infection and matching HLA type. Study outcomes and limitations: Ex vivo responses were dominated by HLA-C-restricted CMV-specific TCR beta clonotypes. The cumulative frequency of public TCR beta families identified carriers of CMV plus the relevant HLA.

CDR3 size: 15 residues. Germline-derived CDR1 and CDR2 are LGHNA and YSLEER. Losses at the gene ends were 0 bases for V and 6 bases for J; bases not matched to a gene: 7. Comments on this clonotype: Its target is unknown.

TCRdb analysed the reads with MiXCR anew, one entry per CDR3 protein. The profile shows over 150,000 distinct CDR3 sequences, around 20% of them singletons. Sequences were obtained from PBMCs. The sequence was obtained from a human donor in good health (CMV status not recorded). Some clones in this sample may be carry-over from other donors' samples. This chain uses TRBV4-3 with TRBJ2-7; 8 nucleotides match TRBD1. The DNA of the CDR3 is TGCGCCAGCAGCCAAGATGAGGCAGGGGGCCGCGAGCAGTACTTC. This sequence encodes CASSQDEAGGREQYF.